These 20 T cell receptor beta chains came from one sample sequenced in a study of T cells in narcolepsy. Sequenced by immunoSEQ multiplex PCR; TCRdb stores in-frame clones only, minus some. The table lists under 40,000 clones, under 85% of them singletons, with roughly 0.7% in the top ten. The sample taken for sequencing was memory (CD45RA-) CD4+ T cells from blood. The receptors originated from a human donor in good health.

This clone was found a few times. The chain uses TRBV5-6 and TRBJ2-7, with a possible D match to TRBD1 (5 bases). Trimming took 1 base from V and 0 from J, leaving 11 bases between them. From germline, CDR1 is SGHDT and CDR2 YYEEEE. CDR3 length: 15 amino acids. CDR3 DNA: TGTGCCAGCAGCTTGATAACCAGGGCCTCCTACGAGCAGTACTTC. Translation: CASSLITRASYEQYF. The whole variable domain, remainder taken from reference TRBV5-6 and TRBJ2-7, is DAGVTQSPTHLIKTRGQQVTLRCSPKSGHDTVSWYQQALGQGPQFIFQYYEEEERQRGNFPDRFSGHQFPNYSSELNVNALLLGDSALYLCASSLITRASYEQYFGPGTRLTVT.

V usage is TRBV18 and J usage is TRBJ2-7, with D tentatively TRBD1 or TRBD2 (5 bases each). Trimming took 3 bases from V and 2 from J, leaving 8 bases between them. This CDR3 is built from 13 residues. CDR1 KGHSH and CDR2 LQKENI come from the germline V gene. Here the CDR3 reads CASSPWGTYEQYV. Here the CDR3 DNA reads TGTGCCAGCTCACCTTGGGGGACCTACGAGCAGTACGTC.

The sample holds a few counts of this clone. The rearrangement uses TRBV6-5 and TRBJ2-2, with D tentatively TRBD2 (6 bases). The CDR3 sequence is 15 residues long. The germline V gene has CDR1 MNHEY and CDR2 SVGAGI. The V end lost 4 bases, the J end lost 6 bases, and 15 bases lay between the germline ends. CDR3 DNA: TGTGCCAGCAGTTCCAGTGGGAGGCCGTCCGGGGAGCTGTTTTTT. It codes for CASSSSGRPSGELFF.

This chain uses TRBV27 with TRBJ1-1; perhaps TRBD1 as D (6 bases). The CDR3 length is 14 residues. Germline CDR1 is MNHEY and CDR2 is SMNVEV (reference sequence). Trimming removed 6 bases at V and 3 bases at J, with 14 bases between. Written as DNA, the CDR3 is TGTGCCAGCAGACGGACAGACGTGGACACTGAAGCTTTCTTT. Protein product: CASRRTDVDTEAFF.

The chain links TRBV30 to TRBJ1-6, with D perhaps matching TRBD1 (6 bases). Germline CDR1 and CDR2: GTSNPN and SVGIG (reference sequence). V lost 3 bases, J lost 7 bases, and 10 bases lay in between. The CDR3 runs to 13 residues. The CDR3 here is CAWRDRRNSPLHF. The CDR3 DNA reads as TGTGCCTGGAGGGACAGACGGAATTCACCCCTCCACTTT.

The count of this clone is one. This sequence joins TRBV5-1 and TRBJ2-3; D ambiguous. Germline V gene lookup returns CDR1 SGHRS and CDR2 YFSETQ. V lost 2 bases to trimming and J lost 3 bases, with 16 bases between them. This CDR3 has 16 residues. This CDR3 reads CASSFFVLELTDTQYF. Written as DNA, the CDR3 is TGCGCCAGCAGCTTTTTTGTTCTCGAGTTAACAGATACGCAGTATTTT.

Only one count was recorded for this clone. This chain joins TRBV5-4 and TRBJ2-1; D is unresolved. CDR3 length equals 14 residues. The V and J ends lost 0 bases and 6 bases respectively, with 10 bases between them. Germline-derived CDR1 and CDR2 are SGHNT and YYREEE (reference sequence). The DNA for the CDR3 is TGTGCCAGCAGCTTGGTCGGGCAGGTCAATGAGCAGTTCTTC. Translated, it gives CASSLVGQVNEQFF.

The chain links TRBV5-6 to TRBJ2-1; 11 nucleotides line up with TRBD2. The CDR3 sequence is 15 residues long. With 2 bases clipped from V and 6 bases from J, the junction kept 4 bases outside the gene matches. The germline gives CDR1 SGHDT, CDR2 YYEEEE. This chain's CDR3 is CASSFSGGAFNEQFF. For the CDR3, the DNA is TGTGCCAGCAGCTTTAGCGGGGGGGCATTCAATGAGCAGTTCTTC.

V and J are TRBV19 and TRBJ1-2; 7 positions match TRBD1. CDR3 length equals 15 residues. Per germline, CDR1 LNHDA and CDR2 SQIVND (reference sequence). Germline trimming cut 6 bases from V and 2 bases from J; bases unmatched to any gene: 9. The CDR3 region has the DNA TGTGCCAGTAGCCAGACAGGGAACGTCAACTATGGCTACACCTTC. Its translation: CASSQTGNVNYGYTF.

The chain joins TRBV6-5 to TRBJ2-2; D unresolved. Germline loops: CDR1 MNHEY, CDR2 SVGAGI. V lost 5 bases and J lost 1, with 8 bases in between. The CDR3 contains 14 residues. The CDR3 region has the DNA TGTGCCAGCAGTAGGAAGCAGAACACCGGGGAGCTGTTTTTT. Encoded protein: CASSRKQNTGELFF.

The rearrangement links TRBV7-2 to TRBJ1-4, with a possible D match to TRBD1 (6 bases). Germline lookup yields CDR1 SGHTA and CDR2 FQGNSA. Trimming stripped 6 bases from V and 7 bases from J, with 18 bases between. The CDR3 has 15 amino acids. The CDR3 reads CASRSTGALGEKLFF. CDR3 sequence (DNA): TGTGCCAGCAGGTCCACGGGGGCGCTTGGTGAAAAACTGTTTTTT.

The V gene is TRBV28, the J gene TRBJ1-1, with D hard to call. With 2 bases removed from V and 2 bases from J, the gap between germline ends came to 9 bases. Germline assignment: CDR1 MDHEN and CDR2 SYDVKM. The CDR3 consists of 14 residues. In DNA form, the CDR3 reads TGTGCCAGCAGTTTAGTCTTGTTAAACACTGAAGCTTTCTTT. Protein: CASSLVLLNTEAFF.

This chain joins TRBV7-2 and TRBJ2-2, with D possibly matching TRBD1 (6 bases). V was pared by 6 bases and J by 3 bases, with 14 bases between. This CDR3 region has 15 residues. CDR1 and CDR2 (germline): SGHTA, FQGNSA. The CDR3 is CASRYPPGDTGELFF. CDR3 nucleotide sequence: TGTGCCAGCAGATACCCGCCAGGGGACACCGGGGAGCTGTTTTTT.

CDR3: CASSWGGQGIYGYTF. CDR3 nucleotides: TGTGCCAGCAGCTGGGGCGGACAGGGGATCTATGGCTACACCTTC. J is TRBJ1-2 and V is TRBV5-6; 9 bases map to TRBD1. J was trimmed by 4 bases and V by 3 bases; bases with no gene match: 7. Germline values: CDR1 SGHDT, CDR2 YYEEEE. This CDR3 has 15 residues.

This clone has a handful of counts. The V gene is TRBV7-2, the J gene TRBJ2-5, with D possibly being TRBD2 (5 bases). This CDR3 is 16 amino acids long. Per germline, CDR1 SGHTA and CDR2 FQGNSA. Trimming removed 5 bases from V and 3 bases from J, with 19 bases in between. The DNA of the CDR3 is TGTGCCAGCAGCCCCCTAGCCCCGAATGGTAAAGAGACCCAGTACTTC. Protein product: CASSPLAPNGKETQYF.

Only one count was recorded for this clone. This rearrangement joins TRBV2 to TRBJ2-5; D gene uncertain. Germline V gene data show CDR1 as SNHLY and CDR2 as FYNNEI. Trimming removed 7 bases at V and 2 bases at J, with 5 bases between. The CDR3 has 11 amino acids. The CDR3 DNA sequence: TGTGCCAGCACGCGACAAGAGACCCAGTACTTC. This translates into CASTRQETQYF.

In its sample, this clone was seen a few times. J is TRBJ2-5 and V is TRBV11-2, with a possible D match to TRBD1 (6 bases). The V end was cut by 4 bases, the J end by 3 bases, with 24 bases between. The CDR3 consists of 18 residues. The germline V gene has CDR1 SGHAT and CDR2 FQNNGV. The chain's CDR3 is CASSSSDYRQAREETQYF. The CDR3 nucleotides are TGTGCCAGCAGCTCATCAGATTACCGACAGGCGAGGGAAGAGACCCAGTACTTC.

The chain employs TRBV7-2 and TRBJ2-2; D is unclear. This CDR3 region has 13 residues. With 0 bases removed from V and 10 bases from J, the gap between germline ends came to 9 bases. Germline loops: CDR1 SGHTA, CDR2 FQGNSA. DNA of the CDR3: TGTGCCAGCAGCTTAGCCCCCGGCAAGGAGCTGTTTTTT. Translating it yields CASSLAPGKELFF. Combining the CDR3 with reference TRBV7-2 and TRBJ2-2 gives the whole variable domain GAGVSQSPSNKVTEKGKDVELRCDPISGHTALYWYRQSLGQGLEFLIYFQGNSAPDKSGLPSDRFSAERTGGSVSTLTIQRTQQEDSAVYLCASSLAPGKELFFGEGSRLTVL.

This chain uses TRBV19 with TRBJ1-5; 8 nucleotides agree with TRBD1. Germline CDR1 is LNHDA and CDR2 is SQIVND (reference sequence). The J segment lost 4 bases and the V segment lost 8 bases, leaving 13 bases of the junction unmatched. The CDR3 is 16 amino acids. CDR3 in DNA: TGTGCCAGTCTGACGCCCGGGACAGGCGATAATCAGCCCCAGCATTTT. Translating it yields CASLTPGTGDNQPQHF.

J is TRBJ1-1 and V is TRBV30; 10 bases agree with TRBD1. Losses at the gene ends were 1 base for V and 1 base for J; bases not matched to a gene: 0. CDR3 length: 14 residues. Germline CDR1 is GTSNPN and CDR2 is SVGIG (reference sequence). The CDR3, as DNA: TGTGCCTGGAGTGGACAGGGGGCGAACACTGAAGCTTTCTTT. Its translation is CAWSGQGANTEAFF.